This entry lists 31 T cell receptor beta chains sequenced from one sample in a study of Graves' ophthalmopathy and Graves' hyperthyroidism. RNA transcripts served as template for amplifying TCR beta CDR3 sequences. After a first-round RT-PCR with HTBI primers, a second-round multiplex PCR was run. Using its own MiXCR run on the multiplex PCR reads, TCRdb lists one record per CDR3 protein. The repertoire holds around 1.1 million distinct CDR3 sequences, with approximately 35% as singletons. The material sequenced was peripheral blood or thyroid tissue (not recorded which). The source is an adult man with Graves' hyperthyroidism.

The V gene is TRBV5-1, the J gene TRBJ1-2, with D uncertain. With 0 bases removed from V and 5 bases from J, the gap between germline ends came to 14 bases. The CDR3 spans 15 residues. CDR1 is SGHRS and CDR2 is YFSETQ in the germline V gene. This CDR3 reads CASSLETPREYGYTF. CDR3 DNA: TGCGCCAGCAGCTTGGAGACTCCGCGGGAATATGGCTACACCTTC.

This clonotype was found a few times. The genes are TRBV9 and TRBJ2-2; tentatively, D is TRBD1 or TRBD2 (6 bases each). Looked up from germline, CDR1 is SGDLS and CDR2 is YYNGEE. CDR3 size: 15 residues. The ends were cut back, 1 base at V and 3 bases at J, with 10 bases in the middle. The CDR3 coding sequence is TGTGCCAGCAGCGTAACCGGGGGCTACACCGGGGAGCTGTTTTTT. Translation: CASSVTGGYTGELFF.

The chain joins TRBV5-1 to TRBJ1-1, with D perhaps TRBD1 (5 bases). Looked up from germline, CDR1 is SGHRS and CDR2 is YFSETQ. V lost 0 bases and J lost 1, with 16 bases in between. This CDR3 comprises 17 residues. This chain's CDR3 is CASSLEAQGLTNTEAFF. Here the CDR3 DNA reads TGCGCCAGCAGCTTGGAGGCCCAGGGTTTGACGAACACTGAAGCTTTCTTT.

The genes are TRBV7-2 and TRBJ2-3; D unresolved. This CDR3 has 12 residues. Germline V gene data show CDR1 as SGHTA and CDR2 as FQGNSA. With 6 bases removed from V and 5 bases from J, the gap between germline ends came to 9 bases. CDR3 amino acids: CASSLIRDTQYF. Here the CDR3 DNA reads TGTGCCAGCAGTCTAATCAGAGATACGCAGTATTTT.

The rearrangement joins TRBV6-5 to TRBJ2-7, with D unresolved. This CDR3 comprises 15 residues. V was trimmed by 5 bases and J by 5 bases, leaving 19 bases between them. Germline lookup yields CDR1 MNHEY and CDR2 SVGAGI. CDR3 nucleotide sequence: TGTGCCAGCAGTGAACTGCAAAGTAGCCACCACGAGCAGTACTTC. Its protein is CASSELQSSHHEQYF.

This clonotype was detected many times. V is TRBV11-1 and J is TRBJ1-2; possibly TRBD1 for D (5 bases). The germline V gene has CDR1 SGHAT and CDR2 FQDESV (reference sequence). Between the trimmed V and J ends, which lost 2 bases and 4 bases, there was a span of 8 bases. CDR3 size: 13 residues. The DNA for the CDR3 is TGTGCCAGCAGCTTACGGGGGTTCTATGGCTACACCTTC. It is translated as CASSLRGFYGYTF.

The chain combines TRBV19 with TRBJ2-7, with a possible D match to TRBD1 (10 bases). V was shortened by 9 bases and J by 6 bases, with 21 bases between the two germline ends. CDR3 length: 14 amino acids. Germline assignment: CDR1 LNHDA and CDR2 SQIVND (reference sequence). The CDR3 is CASSSGTGVGEQYF. The DNA of the CDR3 is TGTGCCAGCTCTAGCGGGACAGGGGTTGGCGAGCAGTACTTC.

V is TRBV19 and J is TRBJ1-2; D uncertain. Trimming shortened V by 5 bases and J by 4 bases, and 14 bases separated the two germline ends. Germline assignment: CDR1 LNHDA and CDR2 SQIVND (reference sequence). The CDR3 is 14 residues long. CDR3 amino acids: CASSGGRSIYGYTF. CDR3 DNA sequence: TGTGCCAGTAGTGGCGGACGATCTATCTATGGCTACACCTTC.

This clonotype was detected ten times or more. The V gene is TRBV20-1, the J gene TRBJ2-5; D may be TRBD1 (5 bases). Germline V gene sequence: CDR1 DFQATT, CDR2 SNEGSKA (reference sequence). V lost 0 bases and J lost 2, with 10 bases in between. This CDR3 region has 14 residues. This CDR3 reads CSARELGVQETQYF. Written as DNA, the CDR3 is TGCAGTGCTAGAGAGTTAGGGGTGCAAGAGACCCAGTACTTC.

This clonotype was counted many times. The CDR3 sequence is CASSIQGPNQPQHF. CDR3 coding DNA: TGTGCCAGTAGTATCCAGGGTCCGAATCAGCCCCAGCATTTT. The chain combines TRBV19 with TRBJ1-5; D might be TRBD1 (5 bases). V lost 3 bases and J 4 bases, leaving 10 bases between the germline ends. The CDR3 is 14 residues long. Germline CDR1 and CDR2: LNHDA and SQIVND (reference sequence). Combining the CDR3 with reference TRBV19 and TRBJ1-5 gives the whole variable domain DGGITQSPKYLFRKEGQNVTLSCEQNLNHDAMYWYRQDPGQGLRLIYYSQIVNDFQKGDIAEGYSVSREKKESFPLTVTSAQKNPTAFYLCASSIQGPNQPQHFGDGTRLSIL.

As regards this clonotype: Being one base from a much bigger clone, this may be a read error. This sequence joins TRBV20-1 and TRBJ1-6; D not certain. This CDR3 region has 14 residues. CDR1 and CDR2 (germline): DFQATT, SNEGSKA (reference sequence). DNA of the CDR3: TGCAGTGCTAGAGTAGGTCGGCAAGATTCACCCTTCCACTTT. Translation gives CSARVGRQDSPFHF.

This clonotype was counted ten times or more. V usage is TRBV6-5 and J usage is TRBJ1-2, with a possible D match to TRBD1 (6 bases). This CDR3 has 14 amino acids. CDR1 and CDR2 (germline): MNHEY, SVGAGI. The germline V and J ends were trimmed by 5 bases and 6 bases, with 16 bases remaining between them. The chain's CDR3 is CASSHNRVVDGYTF. The CDR3 DNA reads TGTGCCAGCAGTCACAACAGGGTGGTCGATGGCTACACCTTC.

This clonotype was counted a few times. The chain carries TRBV20-1 and TRBJ2-2, with D perhaps matching TRBD2 (6 bases). V was trimmed by 0 bases and J by 0 bases, leaving 11 bases between them. Germline loops: CDR1 DFQATT, CDR2 SNEGSKA (reference sequence). The CDR3 totals 16 residues. Written as DNA, the CDR3 is TGCAGTGCTAGAGATCGGGCGGGATCGAACACCGGGGAGCTGTTTTTT. It specifies CSARDRAGSNTGELFF.

The chain joins TRBV14 to TRBJ1-2; D is perhaps TRBD1 (5 bases). The CDR3 has 13 amino acids. CDR1 is SGHDN and CDR2 is FVKESK in the germline V gene. V was pared by 2 bases and J by 6 bases, with 10 bases between. The CDR3 nucleotides read TGTGCCAGCAGCCAACAAGACAGAAATGGCTACACCTTC. Amino acids: CASSQQDRNGYTF.

This sequence joins TRBV4-1 and TRBJ2-6; 7 bases align to TRBD2. The CDR3 covers 16 residues. In germline, CDR1 is MGHRA, CDR2 YSYEKL. Trimming cost V 0 bases and J 3 bases; bases outside gene matches: 2. CDR3 region: CASSQDGGVGANVLTF. The CDR3 DNA sequence: TGCGCCAGCAGCCAAGATGGGGGGGTTGGGGCCAACGTCCTGACTTTC.

This clonotype was detected a few times. The rearrangement links TRBV12-3 or TRBV12-4 to TRBJ2-2, with 9 nucleotides matching TRBD1. The V segment lost 6 bases and the J segment 0 bases; nucleotides outside the gene matches: 5. The CDR3 has 16 amino acids. The CDR3 nucleotides read TGTGCCAGCAGACCAAGGACAGGGGCGAACACCGGGGAGCTGTTTTTT. This translates into CASRPRTGANTGELFF.

This clonotype came up a few times. The chain combines TRBV19 with TRBJ2-5; 9 nucleotides match TRBD2. The CDR3 is made up of 17 amino acids. The J segment lost 2 bases and the V segment lost 6 bases, leaving 13 bases of the junction unmatched. Germline V lookup: CDR1 LNHDA, CDR2 SQIVND (reference sequence). CDR3 region: CASSPPGTSPNQETQYF. CDR3 DNA: TGTGCCAGTAGCCCCCCCGGGACTAGCCCTAATCAAGAGACCCAGTACTTC. The variable domain in full, with the rest retrieved from reference TRBV19 and TRBJ2-5, is DGGITQSPKYLFRKEGQNVTLSCEQNLNHDAMYWYRQDPGQGLRLIYYSQIVNDFQKGDIAEGYSVSREKKESFPLTVTSAQKNPTAFYLCASSPPGTSPNQETQYFGPGTRLLVL.

V usage is TRBV12-3 or TRBV12-4 and J usage is TRBJ1-4; no clear D gene. Trimming left V 6 bases short and J 6 bases short, with 14 bases between. The CDR3 sequence is 14 residues long. This chain's CDR3 is CASSPRLADEKLFF. The CDR3, as DNA: TGTGCCAGCAGCCCCCGACTAGCGGATGAAAAACTGTTTTTT.

This rearrangement joins TRBV11-2 to TRBJ2-6; D uncertain. Trimming removed 5 bases at V and 4 bases at J, with 9 bases between. Germline V gene data show CDR1 as SGHAT and CDR2 as FQNNGV. CDR3 length: 14 residues. Here the CDR3 reads CASSRVDGANVLTF. The CDR3 DNA is TGTGCCAGCAGCAGAGTAGACGGGGCCAACGTCCTGACTTTC. Full variable domain (remainder filled in from reference TRBV11-2 and TRBJ2-6): EAGVAQSPRYKIIEKRQSVAFWCNPISGHATLYWYQQILGQGPKLLIQFQNNGVVDDSQLPKDRFSAERLKGVDSTLKIQPAKLEDSAVYLCASSRVDGANVLTFGAGSRLTVL.

A note on this clonotype: This may arise from a read error, as a much more abundant clone is one base away. J is TRBJ1-1 and V is TRBV5-1; D gene uncertain. The CDR3 has 13 residues. The V end was cut by 4 bases, the J end by 11 bases, with 18 bases between. The germline V gene encodes CDR1 SGHRS and CDR2 YFSETQ. The CDR3, as DNA: TGCGCCAGCAGCCCTTCCTTGGACGGGGATGCTTTCTTT. Protein sequence: CASSPSLDGDAFF.

The chain is built from TRBV6-2 or TRBV6-3 and TRBJ1-2; the D is unclear. V lost 3 bases and J 8 bases, leaving 13 bases between the germline ends. Germline loops: CDR1 MNHEY, CDR2 SVGEGT. This CDR3 contains 13 residues. The CDR3 DNA reads TGTGCCAGCAGTTATTGGTCTGCTAGAGGCTACACCTTC. Translation: CASSYWSARGYTF.

This clonotype was observed a few times. V is TRBV12-3 or TRBV12-4 and J is TRBJ1-5; 7 bases are a match to TRBD1. Losses at the gene ends were 3 bases for V and 7 bases for J; bases not matched to a gene: 6. This CDR3 is 14 amino acids long. CDR3 in DNA: TGTGCCAGCAGTTTGGGACAGCATGGGCAGCCCCAGCATTTT. Its protein product is CASSLGQHGQPQHF.

This clonotype came up a few times. V usage is TRBV7-2 and J usage is TRBJ1-1; D may be TRBD1 (5 bases). This CDR3 region has 14 residues. CDR1 is SGHTA and CDR2 is FQGNSA in the germline V gene. V lost 5 bases and J lost 4, with 14 bases in between. CDR3 DNA sequence: TGTGCCAGCAGCGCCAGGGTCGAGAGCACTGAAGCTTTCTTT. It codes for CASSARVESTEAFF.

This clonotype was counted many times. This sequence joins TRBV29-1 and TRBJ2-5; D perhaps matches TRBD2 (6 bases). Germline lookup yields CDR1 SQVTM and CDR2 ANQGSEA. The CDR3 has 12 amino acids. V was shortened by 5 bases and J by 5 bases, with 12 bases between the two germline ends. DNA for the CDR3: TGCAGCGTTTCGGGAGATTTGGAGACCCAGTACTTC. It yields the protein CSVSGDLETQYF. The entire variable domain, with the rest obtained from reference TRBV29-1 and TRBJ2-5, is as follows: SAVISQKPSRDICQRGTSLTIQCQVDSQVTMMFWYRQQPGQSLTLIATANQGSEATYESGFVIDKFPISRPNLTFSTLTVSNMSPEDSSIYLCSVSGDLETQYFGPGTRLLVL.

This clonotype occurred once. The CDR3 bases are TGTGCCATCAGAGAGGGACTAGCGGGGAAGTCGACCCAGTACTTC. Its translation: CAIREGLAGKSTQYF. The rearrangement joins TRBV10-3 to TRBJ2-5; 13 nucleotides align to TRBD2. The CDR3 extends over 15 amino acids. CDR1 is ENHRY, CDR2 SYGVKD, per germline. Trimming took 6 bases from V and 7 from J; bases not matched to a gene: 8.

This clonotype was seen repeatedly, ten times or more. The chain recombines TRBV20-1 with TRBJ1-4, with a possible D match to TRBD1 (5 bases). This CDR3 has 14 amino acids. The V end lost 4 bases, the J end lost 7 bases, and 16 bases lay between the germline ends. Germline V CDR1 and CDR2: DFQATT, SNEGSKA (reference sequence). The CDR3 sequence is CSAIGWGRVEKLFF. The CDR3 DNA sequence: TGCAGTGCTATTGGGTGGGGCAGGGTTGAAAAACTGTTTTTT.

In this sample, this clonotype turned up many times. The V and J genes are TRBV29-1 and TRBJ1-2; possible D gene TRBD1, 5 bases. Germline V CDR1 and CDR2: SQVTM, ANQGSEA. The CDR3 extends over 14 amino acids. Trimming shortened V by 0 bases and J by 4 bases, and 12 bases separated the two germline ends. The CDR3 DNA follows: TGCAGCGTTGAAGATCGGGGGGAAACCTATGGCTACACCTTC. The encoded protein is CSVEDRGETYGYTF.

This clonotype was counted a few times. The chain recombines TRBV3-1 with TRBJ1-1; a weak D match, TRBD1 (6 bases). V lost 4 bases and J 3 bases, leaving 18 bases between the germline ends. Germline-derived CDR1 and CDR2 are LGHDT and YNNKEL (reference sequence). The CDR3 length is 16 residues. CDR3 loop: CASSPQHRVPDTEAFF. The CDR3 DNA reads as TGTGCCAGCAGCCCGCAGCACAGGGTTCCCGACACTGAAGCTTTCTTT.

This clonotype occurred many times. The V call is TRBV6-5, the J call TRBJ2-5, with D possibly being TRBD1 or TRBD2 (5 bases each). This CDR3 is built from 13 residues. From germline, CDR1 is MNHEY and CDR2 SVGAGI. Trimming left V 2 bases short and J 1 base short, with 5 bases between. CDR3 protein: CASSYGGQETQYF. The CDR3 DNA follows: TGTGCCAGCAGTTACGGGGGCCAAGAGACCCAGTACTTC.

This clonotype was seen a handful of times. Germline is not matched at one junction end, which may reflect a read error. This chain links TRBV7-2 with TRBJ2-7; D gene unclear. Germline values: CDR1 SGHTA, CDR2 FQGNSA. The CDR3 contains 14 residues. The CDR3 loop is CASSQTQSSYEQYF. The CDR3 nucleotides read TGCGCCAGCAGCCAAACACAGAGCTCCTACGAGCAGTACTTC.

This chain connects TRBV29-1 to TRBJ2-5; 8 bases align to TRBD1. The CDR3 consists of 14 residues. Germline CDR1 and CDR2: SQVTM and ANQGSEA. Trimming removed 4 bases from V and 5 bases from J; junction bases left unmatched: 9. The CDR3 nucleotides read TGCAGCGTTGGGGGTGACAGGGGTCCCGAGACCCAGTACTTC. Translating gives CSVGGDRGPETQYF.